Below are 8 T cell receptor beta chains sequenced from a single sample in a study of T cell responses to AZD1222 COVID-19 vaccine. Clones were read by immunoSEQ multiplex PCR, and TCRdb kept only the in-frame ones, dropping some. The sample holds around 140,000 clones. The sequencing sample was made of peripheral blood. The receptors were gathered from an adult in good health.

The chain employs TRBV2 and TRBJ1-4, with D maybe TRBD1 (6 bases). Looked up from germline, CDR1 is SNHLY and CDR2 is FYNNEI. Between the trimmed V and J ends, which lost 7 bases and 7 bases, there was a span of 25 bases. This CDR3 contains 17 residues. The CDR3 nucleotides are TGTGCCAGCAAGTGGAGGACCAGGGGAGTCAGCCTTGAAAAACTGTTTTTT. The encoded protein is CASKWRTRGVSLEKLFF.

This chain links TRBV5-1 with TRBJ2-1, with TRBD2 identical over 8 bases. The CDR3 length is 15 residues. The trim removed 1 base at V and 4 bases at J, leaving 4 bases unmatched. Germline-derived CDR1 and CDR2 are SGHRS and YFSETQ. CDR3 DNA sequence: TGCGCCAGCAGCTTGCGGACTAGCCCATACAATGAGCAGTTCTTC. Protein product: CASSLRTSPYNEQFF.

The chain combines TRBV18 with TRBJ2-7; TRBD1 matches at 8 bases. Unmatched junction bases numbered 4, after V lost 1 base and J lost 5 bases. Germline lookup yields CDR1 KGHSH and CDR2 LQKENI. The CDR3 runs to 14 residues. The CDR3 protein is CASSPRTGWDEQYF. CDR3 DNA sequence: TGTGCCAGCTCACCACGGACAGGGTGGGACGAGCAGTACTTC.

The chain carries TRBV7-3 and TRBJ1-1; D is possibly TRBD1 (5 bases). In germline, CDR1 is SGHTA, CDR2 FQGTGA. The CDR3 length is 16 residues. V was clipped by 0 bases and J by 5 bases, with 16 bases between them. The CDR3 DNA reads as TGTGCCAGCAGCTTAACTCTGACAGCTGTTCCAACTGAAGCTTTCTTT. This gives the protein CASSLTLTAVPTEAFF. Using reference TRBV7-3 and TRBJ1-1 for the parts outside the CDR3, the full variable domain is GAGVSQTPSNKVTEKGKYVELRCDPISGHTALYWYRQSLGQGPEFLIYFQGTGAADDSGLPNDRFFAVRPEGSVSTLKIQRTERGDSAVYLCASSLTLTAVPTEAFFGQGTRLTVV.

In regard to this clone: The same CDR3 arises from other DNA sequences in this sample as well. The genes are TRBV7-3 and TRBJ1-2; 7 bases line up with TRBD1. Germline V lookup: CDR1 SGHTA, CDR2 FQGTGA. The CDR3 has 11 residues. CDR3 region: CAPEGAYGYTF. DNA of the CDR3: TGTGCTCCCGAGGGGGCCTATGGCTACACCTTC.

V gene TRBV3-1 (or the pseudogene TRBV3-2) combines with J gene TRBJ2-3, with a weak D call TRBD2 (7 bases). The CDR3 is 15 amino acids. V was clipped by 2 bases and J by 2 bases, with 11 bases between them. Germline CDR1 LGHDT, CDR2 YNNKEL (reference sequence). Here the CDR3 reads CASSQRGGATDTQYF. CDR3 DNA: TGTGCCAGCAGCCAACGAGGGGGGGCCACAGATACGCAGTATTTT.

CDR3 coding DNA: TGTGCCAGCAGCATTTACTACCTAGCGGGGGAAAACAATGAGCAGTTCTTC. It yields the protein CASSIYYLAGENNEQFF. The genes are TRBV5-4 and TRBJ2-1, with 10 positions matching TRBD2. CDR1 and CDR2 from the germline V gene are SGHNT and YYREEE (reference sequence). The CDR3 is 17 amino acids. The V segment lost 4 bases and the J segment 5 bases; nucleotides outside the gene matches: 12.

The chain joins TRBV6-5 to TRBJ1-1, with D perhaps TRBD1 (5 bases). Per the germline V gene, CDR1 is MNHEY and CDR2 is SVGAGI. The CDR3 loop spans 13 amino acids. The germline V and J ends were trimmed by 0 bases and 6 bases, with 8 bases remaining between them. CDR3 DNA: TGTGCCAGCAGTTACTCGGGGCGGCCTGAAGCTTTCTTT. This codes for CASSYSGRPEAFF.